These T cell receptor beta chains were read from a single sample in a study of siplizumab effects on memory and regulatory T cells. Using immunoSEQ multiplex PCR, the repertoire was profiled, and TCRdb retains in-frame clones only, with some absent. The sample records under 100,000 clones, roughly 94% being singletons. The sequenced sample was non-Treg CD4+ T cells sorted from blood. The receptors come from a human donor in good health. The conserved cysteine and the conserved F or W are not part of the CDR3 here.

v_call: TRBV5-4
j_call: TRBJ1-6
cdr3_aa: ASSLIASGQINSPLH

v_call: TRBV2
j_call: TRBJ1-4
cdr3_aa: ASSERRTNEKLF

v_call: TRBV28
j_call: TRBJ2-3
cdr3_aa: ASSLGGGSFADTQY

v_call: TRBV2
j_call: TRBJ2-4
cdr3_aa: ASRTGVDKNIQY

v_call: TRBV18
j_call: TRBJ2-7
cdr3_aa: ASSPSGGGNYEQY

v_call: TRBV27
j_call: TRBJ2-7
cdr3_aa: ASTPGAPTAVTYEQY

v_call: TRBV4-1
j_call: TRBJ2-5
cdr3_aa: ASSPNAYQDSQETQY

v_call: TRBV19
j_call: TRBJ1-2
cdr3_aa: ASTRDGNYGYT

v_call: TRBV7-9
j_call: TRBJ1-2
cdr3_aa: ASSLDGNYGYT

v_call: TRBV30
j_call: TRBJ1-6
cdr3_aa: AWSRQDNSPLH

v_call: TRBV11-2
j_call: TRBJ2-7
cdr3_aa: ASSSRDRGTYEQY

v_call: TRBV5-1
j_call: TRBJ2-4
cdr3_aa: ASSPLLGGSNIQY

v_call: TRBV10-1
j_call: TRBJ2-7
cdr3_aa: ASSDSYEQY

v_call: TRBV27
j_call: TRBJ2-5
cdr3_aa: ASSSRLAGGPGQETQY

v_call: TRBV30
j_call: TRBJ2-3
cdr3_aa: AWSAGAGKTDTQY

v_call: TRBV30
j_call: TRBJ1-4
cdr3_aa: AWSTRGGNEKGLF

v_call: TRBV7-3
j_call: TRBJ2-1
cdr3_aa: ASSLGTQAYNEQF

v_call: TRBV4-1
j_call: TRBJ2-4
cdr3_aa: ASSHRPSGKNIQY

v_call: TRBV2
j_call: TRBJ2-1
cdr3_aa: ASSEISPVTYNEQF

v_call: TRBV7-9
j_call: TRBJ2-5
cdr3_aa: ASSRPERQTPIQETQY

v_call: TRBV11-3
j_call: TRBJ2-2
cdr3_aa: ASSLEGYTSRTGELF

v_call: TRBV5-6
j_call: TRBJ1-1
cdr3_aa: ASSIPGQGWTEAF

v_call: TRBV15
j_call: TRBJ1-4
cdr3_aa: ATSRGGPPF

v_call: TRBV18
j_call: TRBJ2-2
cdr3_aa: ASSQLQNTGELF

v_call: TRBV28
j_call: TRBJ2-6
cdr3_aa: ASSPGTAYSGANVLT

v_call: TRBV19
j_call: TRBJ1-1
cdr3_aa: ATREAF

v_call: TRBV30
j_call: TRBJ2-3
cdr3_aa: AWSVGLTTDTQY

v_call: TRBV5-6
j_call: TRBJ2-5
cdr3_aa: ASSFGTRGGETQY

v_call: TRBV6-5
j_call: TRBJ2-7
cdr3_aa: ASSSMTSGVTYEQY

v_call: TRBV18
j_call: TRBJ1-3
cdr3_aa: ASSPPQGSGNTIY

v_call: TRBV28
j_call: TRBJ2-2
cdr3_aa: ASSGGGAGTGELF

v_call: TRBV6-6
j_call: TRBJ1-3
cdr3_aa: ASTGDRSPSGNTIY

v_call: TRBV30
j_call: TRBJ2-7
cdr3_aa: AWSVSRTSGSHSREQY

v_call: TRBV19
j_call: TRBJ1-2
cdr3_aa: ASSIRAAIIYGYT

v_call: TRBV30
j_call: TRBJ2-1
cdr3_aa: AWARGQGNYNEQF

v_call: TRBV16
j_call: TRBJ1-1
cdr3_aa: ASSPRQGTNTEAF

v_call: TRBV4-1
j_call: TRBJ2-5
cdr3_aa: ASSQGHQGKETQY

v_call: TRBV5-6
j_call: TRBJ1-3
cdr3_aa: ASSPTGSNGNTIY

v_call: TRBV5-1
j_call: TRBJ2-2
cdr3_aa: ASSLAGNTGELF

v_call: TRBV28
j_call: TRBJ1-4
cdr3_aa: ASSKGGGGNEKLF

v_call: TRBV27
j_call: TRBJ2-2
cdr3_aa: ASSFGLALGELF

v_call: TRBV7-9
j_call: TRBJ2-3
cdr3_aa: ASSPGDSSTDTQY

v_call: TRBV10-3
j_call: TRBJ2-5
cdr3_aa: AISGQGGQETQY

v_call: TRBV12-5
j_call: TRBJ1-1
cdr3_aa: ASGVPGGTEAF

v_call: TRBV28
j_call: TRBJ1-5
cdr3_aa: ASRSGNQPQH

v_call: TRBV28
j_call: TRBJ1-4
cdr3_aa: ASSPSGGRGEKLF

v_call: TRBV15
j_call: TRBJ2-1
cdr3_aa: ATSSRRLADYNEQF

v_call: TRBV7-9
j_call: TRBJ1-1
cdr3_aa: ASPTGSYSMNTEAF

v_call: TRBV6-4
j_call: TRBJ2-4
cdr3_aa: ASSDSMSTTQY

v_call: TRBV18
j_call: TRBJ2-1
cdr3_aa: ASSPLARDNNEQF

v_call: TRBV11-1
j_call: TRBJ1-1
cdr3_aa: ASSLNQNTEAF

v_call: TRBV19
j_call: TRBJ2-4
cdr3_aa: ASSIPGQKNIQY

v_call: TRBV18
j_call: TRBJ2-5
cdr3_aa: ASSLMTSGRDQETQY

v_call: TRBV7-9
j_call: TRBJ2-5
cdr3_aa: ASSLDVGTQY

v_call: TRBV12-2
j_call: TRBJ2-7
cdr3_aa: ASPPVGSSYRTYEQY